The 31 T cell receptor beta chains below were found in one sample sequenced in a study of shared clonotypes between healthy human individuals. Clones were read by immunoSEQ multiplex PCR, and TCRdb kept only the in-frame ones, dropping some. Of roughly 2 million clones listed, approximately 94% are singletons. The sequenced sample consisted of naive CD4+ T cells sorted from blood. As for subset: CD45RA+ positively selected. These receptor sequences come from a man between 18 and 29 years old in good health.

The chain links TRBV12-1 to TRBJ1-5; the table's D call of TRBD1 was not tested on the DNA. TRBV12-1 is shown as a pseudogene. This CDR3 comprises 17 residues. CDR3 nucleotides: TGTGCCAGCAGCTCCAGGGGGGCAGGGAGAGATAATCAGCCCCAGCATTTT. The encoded protein is CASSSRGAGRDNQPQHF.

The V and J genes are TRBV20-1 and TRBJ2-5, with D possibly matching TRBD2 (5 bases). Germline V gene lookup returns CDR1 DFQATT and CDR2 SNEGSKA (reference sequence). This CDR3 spans 11 amino acids. V was pared by 3 bases and J by 13 bases, with 15 bases between. The CDR3 nucleotides read TGCAGTGCTAGCCTTGTTGAGGGCGGGTACTTC. It is translated as CSASLVEGGYF.

The chain has TRBV18 and TRBJ2-1, with D perhaps TRBD1 (8 bases). Germline loops: CDR1 KGHSH, CDR2 LQKENI. The CDR3 length is 15 residues. Between the trimmed V and J ends, which lost 6 bases and 6 bases, there was a span of 18 bases. For the CDR3, the DNA is TGTGCCAGCTCGGGACTACCCCAGGGGGCCAATGAGCAGTTCTTC. Translated: CASSGLPQGANEQFF.

This chain connects TRBV14 to TRBJ1-2; 8 bases align to TRBD1. Per the germline V gene, CDR1 is SGHDN and CDR2 is FVKESK. J gave up 0 bases and V 3 bases, and 3 bases lay outside the gene matches. The CDR3 loop spans 15 amino acids. The chain's CDR3 is CASSQAGGPNYGYTF. The DNA of the CDR3 is TGTGCCAGCAGCCAGGCAGGGGGCCCTAACTATGGCTACACCTTC.

The J gene is TRBJ2-5, the V gene TRBV9; 12 bases line up with TRBD2. Germline V gene lookup returns CDR1 SGDLS and CDR2 YYNGEE. The J segment lost 5 bases and the V segment lost 0 bases, leaving 5 bases of the junction unmatched. The CDR3 loop spans 16 amino acids. The CDR3 sequence: CASSVGASGRVETQYF. CDR3 in DNA: TGTGCCAGCAGCGTAGGCGCTAGCGGGAGGGTGGAGACCCAGTACTTC.

The CDR3 coding sequence is TGTGCCAGTAGTATAGAAGGGGGGTCCACCTTAAGTAGCAATCAGCCCCAGCATTTT. It translates to CASSIEGGSTLSSNQPQHF. The rearrangement links TRBV19 to TRBJ1-5; tentatively, D is TRBD1 (6 bases). CDR3 size: 19 residues. Trimming pared 0 bases from V and 0 bases from J, leaving 18 bases between. From germline, CDR1 is LNHDA and CDR2 SQIVND (reference sequence).

CDR3 loop: CASSKGTGGETQYF. The CDR3 DNA follows: TGTGCCAGCAGTAAGGGGACAGGGGGCGAGACCCAGTACTTC. The V and J genes are TRBV2 and TRBJ2-5, with 12 nucleotides matching TRBD1. J lost 5 bases, V lost 5 bases, and 3 bases had no gene match. This CDR3 comprises 14 residues. Germline lookup yields CDR1 SNHLY and CDR2 FYNNEI.

The CDR3 DNA reads as TGCGCCAGCAGCTTAGGCACCACATATGGCTACACCTTC. Translation: CASSLGTTYGYTF. The rearrangement joins TRBV5-1 to TRBJ1-2; no clear D gene. Germline loops: CDR1 SGHRS, CDR2 YFSETQ. The CDR3 spans 13 residues. The germline V and J ends were trimmed by 2 bases and 5 bases, with 10 bases remaining between them.

As regards this clone: This specimen includes other DNA sequences encoding the same CDR3. J is TRBJ1-1 and V is TRBV7-9; D remains ambiguous. The CDR3 totals 14 residues. Germline V gene sequence: CDR1 SEHNR, CDR2 FQNEAQ (reference sequence). V was shortened by 2 bases and J by 1 base, with 8 bases between the two germline ends. CDR3 residues: CASSLNTGNTEAFF. The CDR3 DNA is TGTGCCAGCAGCTTAAACACCGGGAACACTGAAGCTTTCTTT.

This clone was seen a handful of times. This rearrangement joins TRBV4-1 to TRBJ1-2; TRBD1 matches 8 bases. The V and J ends lost 0 bases and 7 bases, in that order; junction bases with no gene match: 13. The CDR3 covers 17 residues. Looked up from germline, CDR1 is MGHRA and CDR2 is YSYEKL. Here the CDR3 DNA reads TGCGCCAGCAGCCAAGATCTGCAGGGGGCGGCGAGCGGTGGCTACACCTTC. Protein: CASSQDLQGAASGGYTF.

The rearrangement uses TRBV30 and TRBJ1-2; D not resolved. Trimming took off 0 bases at V and 8 bases at J, with 13 bases between the two ends. This CDR3 comprises 13 residues. Germline-derived CDR1 and CDR2 are GTSNPN and SVGIG (reference sequence). CDR3 residues: CAWSVMGRGGYTF. CDR3 DNA sequence: TGTGCCTGGAGTGTAATGGGCCGCGGCGGCTACACCTTC.

This sequence joins TRBV2 and TRBJ2-5; 10 positions match TRBD1. V lost 5 bases to trimming and J lost 7 bases; unmatched junction nucleotides: 7. Looked up from germline, CDR1 is SNHLY and CDR2 is FYNNEI. CDR3 length: 14 amino acids. CDR3 residues: CASSPGTGEATQYF. As DNA, the CDR3 is TGTGCCAGCAGTCCCGGGACAGGGGAAGCGACCCAGTACTTC.

The V call is TRBV6-6, the J call TRBJ1-1; D may be TRBD1 (5 bases). The CDR3 covers 13 residues. V shed 10 bases and J shed 0 bases, with 12 bases lying between them. CDR1 and CDR2 from the germline V gene are MNHNY and SVGAGI (reference sequence). In DNA form, the CDR3 reads TGTGCCACCACAGGAGTTTTGAACACTGAAGCTTTCTTT. Translating it yields CATTGVLNTEAFF.

The gene calls are TRBV2 and TRBJ2-2; 7 bases fit TRBD2. The CDR3 runs 16 residues. V shed 3 bases, J shed 0 bases, and the junction held 4 bases outside the gene matches. Germline V gene data show CDR1 as SNHLY and CDR2 as FYNNEI. The CDR3, as DNA: TGTGCCAGCAGTGAGCCCAGCGGGACGAACACCGGGGAGCTGTTTTTT. Translation: CASSEPSGTNTGELFF.

Details on this clone: Different DNA sequences within this sample yield the same CDR3. The chain couples TRBV7-2 to TRBJ2-7; no clear D gene. This CDR3 spans 13 amino acids. Germline-derived CDR1 and CDR2 are SGHTA and FQGNSA. Trimming cost V 1 base and J 2 bases, with 6 bases left between them. The CDR3 DNA reads as TGTGCCAGCAGCTTAGAGCCCCCCTACGAGCAGTACTTC. It translates to CASSLEPPYEQYF.

The chain recombines TRBV29-1 with TRBJ1-2; tentative D call: TRBD1 (6 bases). The CDR3 has 15 amino acids. In germline, CDR1 is SQVTM, CDR2 ANQGSEA. Trimming stripped 1 base from V and 2 bases from J, with 14 bases between. The CDR3 DNA reads TGCAGCGTTGAAGTCCCGACAGGCTTAAACTATGGCTACACCTTC. The encoded protein is CSVEVPTGLNYGYTF.

The chain recombines TRBV7-8 with TRBJ2-5; a possible D gene is TRBD2 (6 bases). The germline V gene encodes CDR1 SGHVS and CDR2 FQNEAQ. The germline V and J ends were trimmed by 5 bases and 7 bases, with 20 bases remaining between them. The CDR3 runs 15 residues. Here the CDR3 reads CASSGGSLVGVTQYF. The CDR3 coding sequence is TGTGCCAGCAGCGGGGGGAGTCTAGTCGGGGTGACCCAGTACTTC.

The rearrangement links TRBV25-1 to TRBJ2-2, with D perhaps TRBD1 or TRBD2 (5 bases each). The CDR3 length is 15 residues. V lost 5 bases, J lost 0 bases, and 10 bases lay in between. Per germline, CDR1 MGHDK and CDR2 SYGVNS. CDR3 sequence: CASSHGASNTGELFF. The CDR3 coding sequence is TGTGCCAGCAGTCACGGGGCCTCGAACACCGGGGAGCTGTTTTTT.

V and J are TRBV28 and TRBJ1-4; weak D call: TRBD1 (5 bases). The V and J ends lost 6 bases and 5 bases respectively, with 22 bases between them. The length of the CDR3 is 17 residues. The germline CDR1 and CDR2 sequences are MDHEN and SYDVKM. The CDR3 DNA follows: TGTGCCAGCAGACTCACAGGCAGACGTCTTGGGAATGAAAAACTGTTTTTT. Translated: CASRLTGRRLGNEKLFF.

This chain uses TRBV2 with TRBJ2-1, with 12 bases lining up with TRBD2. The V segment lost 5 bases and the J segment 6 bases; nucleotides outside the gene matches: 5. CDR3 size: 15 residues. The germline V gene has CDR1 SNHLY and CDR2 FYNNEI. CDR3 DNA sequence: TGTGCCAGCAGTAAACTAGCGGGAGGTTCCAATGAGCAGTTCTTC. It codes for CASSKLAGGSNEQFF.

The chain joins TRBV18 to TRBJ2-7; 12 nucleotides line up with TRBD2. The CDR3 is 15 amino acids. In germline, CDR1 is KGHSH, CDR2 LQKENI. V was pared by 5 bases and J by 6 bases, with 8 bases of the junction left unmatched. The CDR3 nucleotides are TGTGCCAGCTCAGCGCGACTAGCGGGAGTTGCCGAGCAGTACTTC. This translates into CASSARLAGVAEQYF.

A single count supports this clone. This rearrangement joins TRBV28 to TRBJ2-1; possible D gene TRBD2, 7 bases. CDR1 and CDR2 (germline): MDHEN, SYDVKM. V dropped 7 bases and J dropped 3 bases, with 13 bases sitting between them. The CDR3 loop spans 14 amino acids. CDR3 loop: CASTAGANYNEQFF. The CDR3 nucleotides are TGTGCCAGCACGGCGGGGGCGAACTACAATGAGCAGTTCTTC.

This clone was observed a single time. The gene calls are TRBV9 and TRBJ2-2; 8 bases fit TRBD1. The CDR3 spans 17 residues. Germline CDR1 reads SGDLS; CDR2 reads YYNGEE. Trimming removed 4 bases from V and 1 base from J; junction bases left unmatched: 9. CDR3 protein: CASSPQRGTGNTGELFF. CDR3 in DNA: TGTGCCAGCAGCCCCCAGAGGGGGACAGGGAACACCGGGGAGCTGTTTTTT.

The rearrangement links TRBV6-1 to TRBJ2-2; 9 positions match TRBD1. This CDR3 has 16 amino acids. J lost 4 bases, V lost 3 bases, and 6 bases had no gene match. The V gene's germline CDR1 is MNHNS and CDR2 SASEGT. CDR3 in DNA: TGTGCCAGCAGTGACCGGGACAGGGTGGGCACCGGGGAGCTGTTTTTT. This encodes CASSDRDRVGTGELFF.

The chain recombines TRBV6-1 with TRBJ2-7; D is uncertain. CDR3 size: 11 residues. Germline CDR1 reads MNHNS; CDR2 reads SASEGT. With 7 bases removed from V and 5 bases from J, the gap between germline ends came to 9 bases. CDR3 in DNA: TGTGCCAGCACACAAGGCCACGAGCAGTACTTC. Translating gives CASTQGHEQYF.

The genes are TRBV29-1 and TRBJ2-7; D not resolved. Germline loops: CDR1 SQVTM, CDR2 ANQGSEA. The CDR3 covers 13 residues. The germline V and J ends were trimmed by 5 bases and 4 bases, with 15 bases remaining between them. CDR3 in amino acids: CSVTLGRKYEQYF. In DNA, the CDR3 is TGCAGCGTTACCCTCGGGCGAAAGTACGAGCAGTACTTC.

This clone has a handful of counts. Additional DNA sequences in this sample encode the identical CDR3. This CDR3 reads CASSLEGNEQFF. The CDR3 DNA sequence: TGCGCCAGCAGCTTGGAGGGGAATGAGCAGTTCTTC. This chain links TRBV5-1 with TRBJ2-1; the D gene is possibly TRBD1 (5 bases). The CDR3 is made up of 12 amino acids. The V end lost 0 bases, the J end lost 7 bases, and 5 bases lay between the germline ends. The germline V gene has CDR1 SGHRS and CDR2 YFSETQ.

The CDR3 is CASSRFTGTGGGYEQYF. For the CDR3, the DNA is TGTGCCAGTAGTAGATTTACCGGGACAGGGGGCGGGTACGAGCAGTACTTC. The chain has TRBV19 and TRBJ2-7, with TRBD1 matching over 12 bases. V was pared by 4 bases and J by 4 bases, with 11 bases of the junction left unmatched. This CDR3 is 17 amino acids long. Germline values: CDR1 LNHDA, CDR2 SQIVND (reference sequence).

This clone is a singleton in its sample. The chain recombines TRBV27 with TRBJ1-1; D not resolved. CDR1 and CDR2 from the germline V gene are MNHEY and SMNVEV (reference sequence). The V end lost 6 bases, the J end lost 0 bases, and 14 bases lay between the germline ends. This CDR3 is built from 15 residues. In nucleotides, the CDR3 is TGTGCCAGCAGAACTTGGGAGACCATGAACACTGAAGCTTTCTTT. Translated, it gives CASRTWETMNTEAFF.

This rearrangement joins TRBV5-1 to TRBJ2-7, with 7 nucleotides matching TRBD1. With 0 bases clipped from V and 2 bases from J, the junction kept 2 bases outside the gene matches. CDR3 length: 14 residues. CDR1 and CDR2 (germline): SGHRS, YFSETQ. CDR3 amino acids: CASSLAQGTYEQYF. DNA for the CDR3: TGCGCCAGCAGCTTGGCACAGGGGACCTACGAGCAGTACTTC. The whole variable domain, remainder taken from reference TRBV5-1 and TRBJ2-7, is KAGVTQTPRYLIKTRGQQVTLSCSPISGHRSVSWYQQTPGQGLQFLFEYFSETQRNKGNFPGRFSGRQFSNSRSEMNVSTLELGDSALYLCASSLAQGTYEQYFGPGTRLTVT.

This chain joins TRBV2 and TRBJ1-5; D not certain. V lost 3 bases to trimming and J lost 4 bases, with 10 bases between them. The CDR3 is 14 amino acids. The germline gives CDR1 SNHLY, CDR2 FYNNEI. CDR3 DNA: TGTGCCAGCAGTGAGGAACCGCTGAATCAGCCCCAGCATTTT. This translates into CASSEEPLNQPQHF.